The clone carrying this TCR beta chain was detected a few times. Its antigen is undetermined. Without the conserved terminal phenylalanine or tryptophan, this CDR3 likely stems from a read error. Isolation of naive CD8 T cells was achieved by sorting on a CD8+CD4-CCR7+CD45RA+ phenotype. This entry belongs to a study of molecular identifiers for immune sequencing clone quantification. TCRdb ran MiXCR on the PCR reads and lists one entry per CDR3 protein. The table lists hundreds of thousands of distinct CDR3 sequences, about a fifth of them singletons. Germline V gene data show CDR1 as LGHDT and CDR2 as YNNKEL (reference sequence). The CDR3 runs 13 residues. V was shortened by 1 base and J by 6 bases, with 8 bases between the two germline ends. Notes on the study in general: Jurkat TCR RNA from one cell was spiked into one million naive cells, and it was reportedly detectable there.

V is TRBV3-1 and J is TRBJ2-3, with D maybe TRBD1 (5 bases). The specimen sequenced was naive CD8+ T cells from blood, with Jurkat cell RNA spiked in. Regarding subset: FACS-sorted CD8+CD4-CCR7+CD45RA+ naive T cells. The sequence derives from a human donor in good health. Some libraries in this study had Jurkat cell RNA spiked in. CDR3 sequence: CASSQGPGDTQYS. The CDR3 DNA sequence: TGTGCCAGCAGCCAAGGCCCAGGGGATACGCAGTATTCT.